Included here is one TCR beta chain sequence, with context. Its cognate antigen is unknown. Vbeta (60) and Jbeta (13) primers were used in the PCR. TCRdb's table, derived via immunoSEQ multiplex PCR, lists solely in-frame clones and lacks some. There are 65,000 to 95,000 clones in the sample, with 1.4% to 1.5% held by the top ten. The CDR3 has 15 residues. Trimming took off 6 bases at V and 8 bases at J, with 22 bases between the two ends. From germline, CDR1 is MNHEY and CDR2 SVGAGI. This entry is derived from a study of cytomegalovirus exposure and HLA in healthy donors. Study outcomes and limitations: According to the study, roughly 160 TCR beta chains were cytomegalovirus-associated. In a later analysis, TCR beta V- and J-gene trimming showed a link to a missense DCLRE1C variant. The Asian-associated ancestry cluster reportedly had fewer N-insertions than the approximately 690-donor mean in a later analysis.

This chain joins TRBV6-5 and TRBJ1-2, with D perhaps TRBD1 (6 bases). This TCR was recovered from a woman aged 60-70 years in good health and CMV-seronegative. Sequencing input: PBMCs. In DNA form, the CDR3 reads TGTGCCAGCAGCCGGACAGTATCTGGGTGGGACGGCTACACCTTC. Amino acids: CASSRTVSGWDGYTF.